This section outlines one T cell receptor (beta chain) sequence together with its context. Its antigen is currently unknown. The data stem from a study of OX40 agonist ivuxolimab in advanced cancers. Notes on the study in general: Expanded clones were, on average, more numerous among CD8+ T cells than CD4+. Those patients achieving a partial response at 0.1-3.0 mg/kg showed among the lowest clonal expansion.

Clones were read by immunoSEQ multiplex PCR, and TCRdb kept only the in-frame ones, dropping some. The sample records roughly 80,000 clones, 80% to 90% being singletons. This CDR3 region has 17 residues. J was trimmed by 3 bases and V by 5 bases; bases with no gene match: 12. Germline V lookup: CDR1 SGHAT, CDR2 FQNNGV. This rearrangement joins TRBV11-2 to TRBJ1-2, with 10 positions matching TRBD1. The receptor was isolated from an adult with an advanced solid tumor such as melanoma, head and neck, liver or kidney cancer. Sequencing used CD4+ or CD8+ T cells sorted from blood, obtained in a trial of the OX40 agonist ivuxolimab. The CDR3 nucleotides are TGTGCCAGCAGCGCATCCCCCCGGACAGGGGGACACTATGGCTACACCTTC. Translating it yields CASSASPRTGGHYGYTF.